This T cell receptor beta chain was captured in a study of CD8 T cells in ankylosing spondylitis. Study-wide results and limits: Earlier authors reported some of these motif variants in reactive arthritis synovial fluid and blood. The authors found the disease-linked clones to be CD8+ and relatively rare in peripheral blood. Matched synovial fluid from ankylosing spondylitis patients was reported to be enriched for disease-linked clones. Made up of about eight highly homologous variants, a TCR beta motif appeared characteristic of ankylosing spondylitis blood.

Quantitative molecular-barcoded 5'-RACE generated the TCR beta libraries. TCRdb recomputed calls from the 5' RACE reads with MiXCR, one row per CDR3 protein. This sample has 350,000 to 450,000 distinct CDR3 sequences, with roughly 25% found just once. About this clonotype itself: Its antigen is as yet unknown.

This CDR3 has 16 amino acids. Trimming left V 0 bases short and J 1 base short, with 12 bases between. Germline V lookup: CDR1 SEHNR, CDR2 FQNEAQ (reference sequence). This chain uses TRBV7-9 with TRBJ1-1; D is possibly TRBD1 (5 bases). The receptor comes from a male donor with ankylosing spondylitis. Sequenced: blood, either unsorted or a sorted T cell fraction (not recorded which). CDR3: CASSLAPRDPNTEAFF. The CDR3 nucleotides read TGTGCCAGCAGCTTAGCGCCCCGGGACCCGAACACTGAAGCTTTCTTT.